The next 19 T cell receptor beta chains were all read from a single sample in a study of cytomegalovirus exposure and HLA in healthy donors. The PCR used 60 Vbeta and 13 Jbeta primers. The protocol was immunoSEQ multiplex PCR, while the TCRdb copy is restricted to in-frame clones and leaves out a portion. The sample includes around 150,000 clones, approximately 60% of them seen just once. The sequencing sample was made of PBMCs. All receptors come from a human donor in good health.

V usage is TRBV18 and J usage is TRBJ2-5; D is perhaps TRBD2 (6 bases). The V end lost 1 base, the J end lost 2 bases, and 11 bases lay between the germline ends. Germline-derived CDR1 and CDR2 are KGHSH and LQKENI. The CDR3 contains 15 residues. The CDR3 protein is CASSPRRVGQETQYF. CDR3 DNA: TGTGCCAGCTCACCACGGAGGGTAGGTCAAGAGACCCAGTACTTC.

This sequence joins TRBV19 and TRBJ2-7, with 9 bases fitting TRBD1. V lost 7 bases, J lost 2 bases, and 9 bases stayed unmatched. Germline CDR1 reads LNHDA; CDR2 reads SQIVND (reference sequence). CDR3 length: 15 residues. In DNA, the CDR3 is TGTGCCAGTACCTCCCGGGACAGGGCCCCCTACGAGCAGTACTTC. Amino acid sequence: CASTSRDRAPYEQYF.

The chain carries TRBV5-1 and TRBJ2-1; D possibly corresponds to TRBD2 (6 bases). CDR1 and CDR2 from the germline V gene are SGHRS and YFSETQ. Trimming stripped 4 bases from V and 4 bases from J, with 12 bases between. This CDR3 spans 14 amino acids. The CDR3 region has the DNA TGCGCCAGCAGCCCGGCGGGGCAATACAATGAGCAGTTCTTC. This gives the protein CASSPAGQYNEQFF. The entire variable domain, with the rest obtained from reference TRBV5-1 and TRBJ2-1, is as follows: KAGVTQTPRYLIKTRGQQVTLSCSPISGHRSVSWYQQTPGQGLQFLFEYFSETQRNKGNFPGRFSGRQFSNSRSEMNVSTLELGDSALYLCASSPAGQYNEQFFGPGTRLTVL.

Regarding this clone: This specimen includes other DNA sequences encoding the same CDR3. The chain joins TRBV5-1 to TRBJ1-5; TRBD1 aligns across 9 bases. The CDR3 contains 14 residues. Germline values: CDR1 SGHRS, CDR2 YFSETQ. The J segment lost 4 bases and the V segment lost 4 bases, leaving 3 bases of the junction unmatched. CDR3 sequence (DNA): TGCGCCAGCAGCCCGGGACAGGGTAATCAGCCCCAGCATTTT. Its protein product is CASSPGQGNQPQHF.

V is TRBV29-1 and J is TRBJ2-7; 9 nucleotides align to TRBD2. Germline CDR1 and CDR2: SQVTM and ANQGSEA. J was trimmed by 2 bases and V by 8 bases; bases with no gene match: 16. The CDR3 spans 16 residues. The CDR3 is CSCRLTGTSRPYEQYF. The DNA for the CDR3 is TGCAGCTGCCGGCTCACCGGGACTAGCAGGCCCTACGAGCAGTACTTC.

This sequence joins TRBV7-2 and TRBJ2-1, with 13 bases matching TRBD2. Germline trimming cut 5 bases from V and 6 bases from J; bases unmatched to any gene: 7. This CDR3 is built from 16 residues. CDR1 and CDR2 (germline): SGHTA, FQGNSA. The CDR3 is CASSLPGLAGFNEQFF. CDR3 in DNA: TGTGCCAGCAGCCTTCCGGGACTAGCGGGATTCAATGAGCAGTTCTTC. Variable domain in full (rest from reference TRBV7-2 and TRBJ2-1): GAGVSQSPSNKVTEKGKDVELRCDPISGHTALYWYRQSLGQGLEFLIYFQGNSAPDKSGLPSDRFSAERTGGSVSTLTIQRTQQEDSAVYLCASSLPGLAGFNEQFFGPGTRLTVL.

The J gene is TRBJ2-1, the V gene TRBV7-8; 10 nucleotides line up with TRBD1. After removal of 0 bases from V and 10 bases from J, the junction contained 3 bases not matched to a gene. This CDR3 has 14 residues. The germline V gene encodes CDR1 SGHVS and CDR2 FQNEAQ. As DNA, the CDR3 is TGTGCCAGCAGCTTAGCTGGACAGGGGGGCGAGCAGTTCTTC. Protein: CASSLAGQGGEQFF.

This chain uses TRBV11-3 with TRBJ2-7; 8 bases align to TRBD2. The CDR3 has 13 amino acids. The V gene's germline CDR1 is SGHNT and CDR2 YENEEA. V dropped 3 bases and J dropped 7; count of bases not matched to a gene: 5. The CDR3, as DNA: TGTGCCAGCAGCTTTATCCCGGGGGGGGAGCAGTACTTC. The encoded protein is CASSFIPGGEQYF.

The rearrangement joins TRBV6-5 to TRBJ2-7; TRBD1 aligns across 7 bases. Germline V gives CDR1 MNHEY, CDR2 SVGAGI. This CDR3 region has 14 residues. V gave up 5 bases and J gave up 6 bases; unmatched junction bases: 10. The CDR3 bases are TGTGCCAGCAGTACGAAATTACAGGGGTTCGAGCAGTACTTC. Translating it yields CASSTKLQGFEQYF.

CDR3 DNA sequence: TGTGCCAGCAGTGTTCTCAGGGGGTCAGGTGACTACACCTTC. Its protein product is CASSVLRGSGDYTF. The chain carries TRBV6-1 and TRBJ1-2; TRBD1 aligns across 7 bases. Germline-derived CDR1 and CDR2 are MNHNS and SASEGT. The V and J ends lost 4 bases and 10 bases, in that order; junction bases with no gene match: 12. CDR3 size: 14 residues.

CDR3 in amino acids: CASSVTSGTEQFF. CDR3 sequence (DNA): TGTGCCAGCAGCGTGACTAGCGGAACCGAGCAGTTCTTC. This chain uses TRBV9 with TRBJ2-1, with 9 bases matching TRBD2. J gave up 10 bases and V 2 bases, and 4 bases lay outside the gene matches. The CDR3 extends over 13 amino acids. Germline CDR1 and CDR2: SGDLS and YYNGEE.

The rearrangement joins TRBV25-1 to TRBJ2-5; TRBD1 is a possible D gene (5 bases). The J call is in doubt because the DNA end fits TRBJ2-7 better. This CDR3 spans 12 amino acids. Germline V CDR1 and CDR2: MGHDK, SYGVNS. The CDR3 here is CASSARADEQYF. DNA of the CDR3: TGTGCCAGCAGTGCCAGGGCGGACGAGCAGTACTTC.

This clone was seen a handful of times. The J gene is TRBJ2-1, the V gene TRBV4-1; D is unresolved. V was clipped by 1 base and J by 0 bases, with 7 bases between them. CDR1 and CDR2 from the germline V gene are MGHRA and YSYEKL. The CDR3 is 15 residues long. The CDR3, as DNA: TGCGCCAGCAGCCAAGGCGCTAACTCCTACAATGAGCAGTTCTTC. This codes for CASSQGANSYNEQFF.

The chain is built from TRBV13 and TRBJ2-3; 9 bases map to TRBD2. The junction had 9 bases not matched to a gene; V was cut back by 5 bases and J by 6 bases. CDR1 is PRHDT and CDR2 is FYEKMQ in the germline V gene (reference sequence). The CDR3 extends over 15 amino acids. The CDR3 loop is CASSRRTSEGDTQYF. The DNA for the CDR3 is TGTGCCAGCAGCCGGCGGACTAGCGAAGGGGATACGCAGTATTTT.

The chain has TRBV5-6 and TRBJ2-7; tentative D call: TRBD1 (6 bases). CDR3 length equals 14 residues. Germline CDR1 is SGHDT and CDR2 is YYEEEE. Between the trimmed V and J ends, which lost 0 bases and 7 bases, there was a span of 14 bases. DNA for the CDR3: TGTGCCAGCAGCTTGGTGGGGGCGCAGGCAGAGCAGTACTTC. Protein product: CASSLVGAQAEQYF.

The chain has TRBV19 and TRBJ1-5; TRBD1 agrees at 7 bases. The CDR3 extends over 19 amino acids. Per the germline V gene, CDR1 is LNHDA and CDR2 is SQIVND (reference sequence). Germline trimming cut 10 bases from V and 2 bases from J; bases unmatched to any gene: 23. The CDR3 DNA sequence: TGTGCCACCTCCTTGTTCGGGACAGTTACCTTAGGGGGCAATCAGCCCCAGCATTTT. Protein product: CATSLFGTVTLGGNQPQHF.

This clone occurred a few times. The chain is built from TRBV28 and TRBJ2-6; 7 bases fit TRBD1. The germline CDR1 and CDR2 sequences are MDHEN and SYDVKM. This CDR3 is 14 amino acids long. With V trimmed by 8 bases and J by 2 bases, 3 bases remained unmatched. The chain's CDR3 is CASYTGAGANVLTF. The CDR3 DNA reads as TGTGCCAGCTATACAGGGGCTGGGGCCAACGTCCTGACTTTC.

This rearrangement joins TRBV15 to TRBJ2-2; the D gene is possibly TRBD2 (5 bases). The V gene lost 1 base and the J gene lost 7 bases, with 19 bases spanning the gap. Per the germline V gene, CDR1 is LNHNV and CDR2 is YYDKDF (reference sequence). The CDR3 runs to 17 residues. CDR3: CATSRGWWERFGGELFF. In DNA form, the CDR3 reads TGTGCCACCAGCAGAGGGTGGTGGGAGAGGTTCGGCGGGGAGCTGTTTTTT.

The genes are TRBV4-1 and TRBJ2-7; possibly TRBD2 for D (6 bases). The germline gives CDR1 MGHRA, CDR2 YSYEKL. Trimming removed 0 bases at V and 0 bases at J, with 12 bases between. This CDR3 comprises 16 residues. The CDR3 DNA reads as TGCGCCAGCAGCCAAGAGGGGGGAGCCAGCTCCTACGAGCAGTACTTC. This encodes CASSQEGGASSYEQYF.